Listed here are 22 T cell receptor beta chains from one sample, sequenced in a study of T cells in Graves' hyperthyroidism and ophthalmopathy (dated by TCRdb to between 2018 and 2021). Library preparation employed multiplex PCR. Sequencing was carried out with an Illumina HiSeq 2000. The TCR beta CDR3 regions were amplified from RNA transcripts. The first round of RT-PCR for the TCR CDR3 was performed with the HTBI primer set and the Qiagen OneStep RT-PCR kit. TCRdb applied fastp at Q25 and MiXCR to the public reads, then kept only in-frame beta chains. Rows are combined by CDR3 protein, so each entry shows the most common genes and DNA. Within this sample are 450,000 to 600,000 distinct CDR3 sequences, with 15% to 20% of them counted one time only. The ten largest clones take up about half of the sample. Sequencing used blood. All receptors derive from a man aged 40-50 years with Graves' ophthalmopathy.

This chain uses TRBV9 with TRBJ1-1; D unresolved. The V gene's germline CDR1 is SGDLS and CDR2 YYNGEE. Trimming pared 0 bases from V and 7 bases from J, leaving 10 bases between. The CDR3 consists of 13 residues. The CDR3 sequence: CASSVEGSGEAFF. The CDR3, as DNA: TGTGCCAGCAGCGTAGAGGGATCCGGTGAAGCTTTCTTT.

The chain employs TRBV20-1 and TRBJ1-4; TRBD1 matches 7 bases. The CDR3 length is 13 residues. Germline V gives CDR1 DFQATT, CDR2 SNEGSKA (reference sequence). V lost 5 bases and J lost 2; bases outside the gene matches: 2. As DNA, the CDR3 is TGCAGTGCTGAACAGGGGACTAATGAAAAACTGTTTTTT. It encodes CSAEQGTNEKLFF.

The chain carries TRBV7-2 and TRBJ2-3; no definite D call. The CDR3 sequence is 14 residues long. Per the germline V gene, CDR1 is SGHTA and CDR2 is FQGNSA. Trimming stripped 4 bases from V and 4 bases from J, with 12 bases between. CDR3 in amino acids: CASSSPPSADTQYF. The DNA of the CDR3 is TGTGCCAGCAGCTCCCCGCCTTCCGCAGATACGCAGTATTTT.

This chain uses TRBV3-1 with TRBJ2-5, with D hard to call. The CDR3 sequence is 14 residues long. Per the germline V gene, CDR1 is LGHDT and CDR2 is YNNKEL (reference sequence). Between the trimmed V and J ends, which lost 0 bases and 13 bases, there was a span of 18 bases. This CDR3 is CASSQERDSSRRYF. The CDR3 DNA sequence: TGTGCCAGCAGCCAAGAAAGGGATTCAAGTCGGAGGTACTTC.

This chain links TRBV6-5 with TRBJ1-1, with D unresolved. The V gene lost 1 base and the J gene lost 7 bases, with 16 bases spanning the gap. The germline gives CDR1 MNHEY, CDR2 SVGAGI. The CDR3 totals 15 residues. CDR3 amino acids: CASSYFAEEWDEAFF. In DNA form, the CDR3 reads TGTGCCAGCAGTTACTTCGCGGAGGAGTGGGATGAAGCTTTCTTT.

This clonotype has a count of ten or more. This rearrangement joins TRBV12-3 or TRBV12-4 to TRBJ2-3, with TRBD2 identical over 11 bases. V was clipped by 1 base and J by 6 bases; unmatched bases: 15. The CDR3 runs 19 residues. The CDR3 region has the DNA TGTGCCAGCAGTTTAGGGCCTGGGGTAGCGGGGGGGAGTCGGGATACGCAGTATTTT. This sequence encodes CASSLGPGVAGGSRDTQYF.

This clonotype is a singleton in its sample. A read error may produce the germline difference seen at one junction end. The chain recombines TRBV7-9 with TRBJ2-3, with D tentatively TRBD2 (6 bases). The germline CDR1 and CDR2 sequences are SEHNR and FQNEAQ (reference sequence). The length of the CDR3 is 16 residues. The CDR3 DNA reads as TGTGCCAGCAGCTTAGTATCCATCGCGGAGGGAGATGCGCAGTATTTT. As protein: CASSLVSIAEGDAQYF.

The chain is built from TRBV19 and TRBJ2-3, with 12 bases that match TRBD2. Germline V CDR1 and CDR2: LNHDA, SQIVND (reference sequence). The CDR3 runs 16 residues. V shed 3 bases, J shed 2 bases, and the junction held 3 bases outside the gene matches. CDR3 loop: CASSIASGRATDTQYF. The CDR3 bases are TGTGCCAGTAGTATTGCTAGCGGGAGGGCCACAGATACGCAGTATTTT. Full variable domain (outside the CDR3, taken from reference TRBV19 and TRBJ2-3): DGGITQSPKYLFRKEGQNVTLSCEQNLNHDAMYWYRQDPGQGLRLIYYSQIVNDFQKGDIAEGYSVSREKKESFPLTVTSAQKNPTAFYLCASSIASGRATDTQYFGPGTRLTVL.

This clonotype was counted a few times. The chain joins TRBV30 to TRBJ2-1; D unclear. V was cut by 0 bases and J by 4 bases, with 7 bases left in between. In germline, CDR1 is GTSNPN, CDR2 SVGIG (reference sequence). CDR3 size: 13 residues. In nucleotides, the CDR3 is TGTGCCTGGAGTGTATTCGGGTACAATGAGCAGTTCTTC. Amino acids: CAWSVFGYNEQFF.

The V and J genes are TRBV2 and TRBJ2-2; D possibly corresponds to TRBD2 (7 bases). The V end was cut by 2 bases, the J end by 2 bases, with 12 bases between. CDR1 and CDR2 (germline): SNHLY, FYNNEI. The CDR3 extends over 16 amino acids. This CDR3 reads CASSERGAVNTGELFF. In nucleotides, the CDR3 is TGTGCCAGCAGTGAACGGGGGGCAGTTAACACCGGGGAGCTGTTTTTT.

The chain recombines TRBV5-5 with TRBJ2-7; D call uncertain. The CDR3 contains 13 residues. V was cut by 1 base and J by 4 bases, with 9 bases left in between. CDR1 and CDR2 (germline): SGHKS, YYEKEE (reference sequence). The CDR3 coding sequence is TGTGCCAGCAGCTTGCCAGGTTGGTACGAGCAGTACTTC. Translating it yields CASSLPGWYEQYF.

This clonotype was seen more than once but under ten times. V gene TRBV6-2 or TRBV6-3 combines with J gene TRBJ1-3, with D hard to call. The CDR3 loop spans 15 amino acids. The germline CDR1 and CDR2 sequences are MNHEY and SVGEGT. Trimming removed 2 bases from V and 0 bases from J, with 8 bases in between. CDR3 amino acids: CASSYREASGNTIYF. CDR3 nucleotide sequence: TGTGCCAGCAGTTACAGAGAGGCCTCTGGAAACACCATATATTTT.

The V and J genes are TRBV20-1 and TRBJ1-5; D may be TRBD1 (6 bases). V was clipped by 4 bases and J by 0 bases, with 10 bases between them. The V gene's germline CDR1 is DFQATT and CDR2 SNEGSKA (reference sequence). The CDR3 has 14 amino acids. CDR3 coding DNA: TGCAGTGCTATCCGGACAGATAGCAATCAGCCCCAGCATTTT. As protein: CSAIRTDSNQPQHF.

V usage is TRBV7-2 and J usage is TRBJ1-2; D call uncertain. Trimming pared 5 bases from V and 0 bases from J, leaving 7 bases between. Germline values: CDR1 SGHTA, CDR2 FQGNSA. The CDR3 covers 13 residues. The CDR3 sequence: CASSPTTNYGYTF. The CDR3 DNA reads TGTGCCAGCAGCCCGACAACTAACTATGGCTACACCTTC. Complete variable domain (other parts from reference TRBV7-2 and TRBJ1-2): GAGVSQSPSNKVTEKGKDVELRCDPISGHTALYWYRQSLGQGLEFLIYFQGNSAPDKSGLPSDRFSAERTGGSVSTLTIQRTQQEDSAVYLCASSPTTNYGYTFGSGTRLTVV.

The V gene is TRBV2, the J gene TRBJ2-3, with D tentatively TRBD2 (6 bases). Trimming removed 3 bases at V and 0 bases at J, with 16 bases between. Germline CDR1 is SNHLY and CDR2 is FYNNEI. CDR3 size: 17 residues. The chain's CDR3 is CASSDPGLAYSTDTQYF. DNA of the CDR3: TGTGCCAGCAGTGACCCGGGGCTAGCGTATAGCACAGATACGCAGTATTTT.

This clonotype has at least ten counts. The chain has TRBV7-8 and TRBJ2-3, with D hard to call. The CDR3 contains 15 residues. The V end was cut by 1 base, the J end by 2 bases, with 10 bases between. Germline assignment: CDR1 SGHVS and CDR2 FQNEAQ. CDR3 region: CASSLEYHYTDTQYF. The CDR3 bases are TGTGCCAGCAGCTTAGAGTACCATTACACAGATACGCAGTATTTT.

This clonotype was detected ten times or more. The chain recombines TRBV30 with TRBJ1-6; a weak D match, TRBD1 (6 bases). The V and J ends lost 5 bases and 7 bases respectively, with 9 bases between them. The CDR3 is made up of 12 amino acids. CDR1 GTSNPN and CDR2 SVGIG come from the germline V gene (reference sequence). In DNA form, the CDR3 reads TGTGCCTGGGGACAGCAAAATTCACCCCTCCACTTT. Translation: CAWGQQNSPLHF.

This clonotype was observed a handful of times. V and J are TRBV15 and TRBJ2-7; TRBD1 matches 8 bases. CDR1 is LNHNV and CDR2 is YYDKDF in the germline V gene (reference sequence). V trimming: 3 bases; J trimming: 1 base; junction bases outside the gene matches: 2. CDR3 length: 14 residues. The CDR3 DNA reads TGTGCCACCAGCAGCACAGGGGGTTCCTACGAGCAGTACTTC. Amino acids: CATSSTGGSYEQYF. Filled out from reference TRBV15 and TRBJ2-7, the complete variable domain reads DAMVIQNPRYQVTQFGKPVTLSCSQTLNHNVMYWYQQKSSQAPKLLFHYYDKDFNNEADTPDNFQSRRPNTSFCFLDIRSPGLGDTAMYLCATSSTGGSYEQYFGPGTRLTVT.

This chain links TRBV5-1 with TRBJ1-4; the match to TRBD1 covers 7 bases. The germline CDR1 and CDR2 sequences are SGHRS and YFSETQ. CDR3 length: 13 amino acids. Unmatched junction bases numbered 9, after V lost 6 bases and J lost 10 bases. DNA of the CDR3: TGCGCCAGCAACCCGACAGGGATGGGAAAACTGTTTTTT. Translated, it gives CASNPTGMGKLFF.

The V call is TRBV12-3 or TRBV12-4, the J call TRBJ2-1; 8 positions match TRBD1. The CDR3 runs to 15 residues. J was trimmed by 7 bases and V by 7 bases; bases with no gene match: 12. The CDR3 protein is CASKDRAPYRNEQFF. The CDR3 nucleotides are TGTGCCAGCAAGGACAGGGCGCCCTATCGGAATGAGCAGTTCTTC.

The sample holds a few counts of this clonotype. The J gene is TRBJ2-7, the V gene TRBV7-2; TRBD2 agrees at 9 bases. Per germline, CDR1 SGHTA and CDR2 FQGNSA. The CDR3 has 14 residues. With V trimmed by 2 bases and J by 4 bases, 3 bases remained unmatched. As DNA, the CDR3 is TGTGCCAGCAGCTTAAATAGCGGGGGATACGAGCAGTACTTC. The encoded protein is CASSLNSGGYEQYF.

J is TRBJ1-5 and V is TRBV7-9, with D uncertain. The germline gives CDR1 SEHNR, CDR2 FQNEAQ (reference sequence). This CDR3 comprises 14 residues. Trimming stripped 4 bases from V and 6 bases from J, with 13 bases between. The CDR3 protein is CASSSDVGGQPQHF. Here the CDR3 DNA reads TGTGCCAGCAGCTCGGATGTGGGTGGTCAGCCCCAGCATTTT.